The 6 T cell receptor beta chains reported below all come from one sample, sequenced in a study of blood T cell repertoires in COVID-19. This table comes from immunoSEQ multiplex PCR, and its TCRdb copy is limited to in-frame clones, with some not included. The repertoire consists of almost 400,000 clones, with roughly 90% occurring once and the leading ten covering around 0.95%. Input material: PBMCs or T cells enriched from blood (not recorded which). These receptors originate from a woman in her thirties with acute COVID-19.

DNA for the CDR3: TGTGCCAGCAGCCAAGATTGGGACAGTAATGAAAAACTGTTTTTT. It encodes CASSQDWDSNEKLFF. This chain connects TRBV3-1 (or the pseudogene TRBV3-2) to TRBJ1-4, with 7 bases fitting TRBD1. The CDR3 covers 15 residues. Germline CDR1 LGHDT, CDR2 YNNKEL (reference sequence). Trimming took 0 bases from V and 4 from J; bases not matched to a gene: 2.

V usage is TRBV7-2 and J usage is TRBJ1-3; TRBD1 is a possible D gene (6 bases). Germline CDR1 reads SGHTA; CDR2 reads FQGNSA. The length of the CDR3 is 14 residues. The V end was cut by 5 bases, the J end by 2 bases, with 10 bases between. The CDR3 loop is CASSKQGTGNTIYF. The CDR3 DNA follows: TGTGCCAGCAGCAAACAGGGAACTGGAAACACCATATATTTT. The variable domain in full, completed from reference TRBV7-2 and TRBJ1-3, reads GAGVSQSPSNKVTEKGKDVELRCDPISGHTALYWYRQSLGQGLEFLIYFQGNSAPDKSGLPSDRFSAERTGGSVSTLTIQRTQQEDSAVYLCASSKQGTGNTIYFGEGSWLTVV.

J is TRBJ2-2 and V is TRBV28, with a weak D call TRBD1 (6 bases). Trimming took 3 bases from V and 1 from J, leaving 18 bases between them. The length of the CDR3 is 18 residues. Germline lookup yields CDR1 MDHEN and CDR2 SYDVKM. The CDR3 region has the DNA TGTGCCAGCAGTTTGGTTCCTCAGAGACAGGTGAACACCGGGGAGCTGTTTTTT. This translates into CASSLVPQRQVNTGELFF.

The CDR3 DNA sequence: TGCGCCAGCAGTGAAACTACCGGGACAACGGGCAAGCAGTATTTT. Translated, it gives CASSETTGTTGKQYF. V gene TRBV10-1 combines with J gene TRBJ2-3; the D gene is possibly TRBD1 (6 bases). In germline, CDR1 is WNHNN, CDR2 SYGVQD (reference sequence). V was cut by 3 bases and J by 11 bases, with 21 bases left in between. The CDR3 covers 15 residues.

The chain has TRBV2 and TRBJ2-3, with D possibly matching TRBD2 (6 bases). Trimming removed 5 bases from V and 0 bases from J, with 12 bases in between. CDR1 is SNHLY and CDR2 is FYNNEI in the germline V gene. This CDR3 is 15 amino acids long. As DNA, the CDR3 is TGTGCCAGCAGTTGGGAGGCCCGCAGCACAGATACGCAGTATTTT. Its translation is CASSWEARSTDTQYF.

The gene calls are TRBV6-5 and TRBJ1-1; D remains unclear. Germline loops: CDR1 MNHEY, CDR2 SVGAGI. The CDR3 extends over 12 amino acids. Trimming took off 7 bases at V and 1 base at J, with 7 bases between the two ends. CDR3 DNA: TGTGCCAGCAAACTCCGGAACACTGAAGCTTTCTTT. This gives the protein CASKLRNTEAFF.